The 32 T cell receptor beta chains below come from one sample, sequenced in a study of cytomegalovirus exposure and HLA in healthy donors. Amplification used 60 Vbeta primers and 13 Jbeta primers. The repertoire was sequenced with immunoSEQ multiplex PCR; TCRdb's copy has only in-frame clones and lacks some. The sample records 90,000 to 150,000 clones, around 73% being singletons. Source material: PBMCs. These receptors were taken from a woman in her thirties or forties in good health and CMV-seropositive.

V gene TRBV5-6 combines with J gene TRBJ2-5; 13 bases align to TRBD2. V dropped 4 bases and J dropped 0; count of bases not matched to a gene: 3. The V gene's germline CDR1 is SGHDT and CDR2 YYEEEE. The CDR3 runs 16 residues. This CDR3 is CASSLLAGGHQETQYF. The CDR3 DNA is TGTGCCAGCAGCCTACTAGCGGGGGGGCACCAAGAGACCCAGTACTTC.

This chain links TRBV2 with TRBJ2-1; 11 nucleotides match TRBD2. The CDR3 has 16 residues. The V and J ends lost 5 bases and 9 bases, in that order; junction bases with no gene match: 12. Per the germline V gene, CDR1 is SNHLY and CDR2 is FYNNEI. The CDR3 sequence is CASSSYSGGAKGEQFF. CDR3 bases: TGTGCCAGCAGTTCCTATAGCGGGGGGGCTAAGGGTGAGCAGTTCTTC.

This chain joins TRBV14 and TRBJ2-5, with D perhaps TRBD1 (6 bases). Trimming stripped 4 bases from V and 5 bases from J, with 17 bases between. The germline V gene has CDR1 SGHDN and CDR2 FVKESK. The CDR3 contains 15 residues. The CDR3 region has the DNA TGTGCCAGCAGCCCCAACTGGGGGCCAGGGGAGACCCAGTACTTC. This gives the protein CASSPNWGPGETQYF.

The CDR3 region has the DNA TGCGCCAGCAGCCAGGCCCTGGGACAGGTCGGCTATGGCTACACCTTC. It is translated as CASSQALGQVGYGYTF. The chain combines TRBV4-1 with TRBJ1-2; 8 bases are a match to TRBD1. CDR1 and CDR2 from the germline V gene are MGHRA and YSYEKL. CDR3 length equals 16 residues. V was pared by 3 bases and J by 4 bases, with 10 bases of the junction left unmatched.

This clone appeared once. The CDR3 is CASSPGGQETQYF. The DNA of the CDR3 is TGTGCCAGCAGTCCGGGGGGGCAAGAGACCCAGTACTTC. V gene TRBV7-2 combines with J gene TRBJ2-5; 8 bases fit TRBD2. The germline CDR1 and CDR2 sequences are SGHTA and FQGNSA. The CDR3 runs 13 residues. The junction had 2 bases not matched to a gene; V was cut back by 6 bases and J by 2 bases. The whole variable domain, remainder taken from reference TRBV7-2 and TRBJ2-5, is GAGVSQSPSNKVTEKGKDVELRCDPISGHTALYWYRQSLGQGLEFLIYFQGNSAPDKSGLPSDRFSAERTGGSVSTLTIQRTQQEDSAVYLCASSPGGQETQYFGPGTRLLVL.

The chain uses TRBV19 and TRBJ2-7; 7 bases agree with TRBD1. Germline-derived CDR1 and CDR2 are LNHDA and SQIVND (reference sequence). The CDR3 loop spans 14 amino acids. J was trimmed by 1 base and V by 4 bases; bases with no gene match: 4. The CDR3 DNA is TGTGCCAGTAGTAGGGACAGACTATCCTACGAGCAGTACTTC. Its protein product is CASSRDRLSYEQYF.

The J gene is TRBJ2-1, the V gene TRBV9; TRBD2 matches 7 bases. The CDR3 contains 13 residues. V lost 3 bases and J lost 9; bases outside the gene matches: 6. Per the germline V gene, CDR1 is SGDLS and CDR2 is YYNGEE. This CDR3 is CASSAREGSEQFF. In DNA form, the CDR3 reads TGTGCCAGCAGCGCCAGGGAGGGTAGTGAGCAGTTCTTC. The whole variable domain, filled in from reference TRBV9 and TRBJ2-1, reads DSGVTQTPKHLITATGQRVTLRCSPRSGDLSVYWYQQSLDQGLQFLIQYYNGEERAKGNILERFSAQQFPDLHSELNLSSLELGDSALYFCASSAREGSEQFFGPGTRLTVL.

This chain's CDR3 is CASSQDETSGAIDTQYF. The DNA for the CDR3 is TGCGCCAGCAGCCAAGATGAAACTAGCGGGGCTATAGATACGCAGTATTTT. The chain links TRBV4-1 to TRBJ2-3; 10 nucleotides match TRBD2. V lost 0 bases, J lost 5 bases, and 8 bases stayed unmatched. This CDR3 is 17 amino acids long. Germline CDR1 MGHRA, CDR2 YSYEKL.

This clone turned up a few times. J is TRBJ1-1 and V is TRBV5-1; 8 positions agree with TRBD1. CDR1 and CDR2 (germline): SGHRS, YFSETQ. The CDR3 covers 14 residues. V dropped 4 bases and J dropped 5; count of bases not matched to a gene: 7. CDR3 loop: CASSRGQGGTEAFF. The CDR3 DNA is TGCGCCAGCAGCCGCGGACAGGGTGGAACTGAAGCTTTCTTT.

This chain connects TRBV9 to TRBJ1-6; TRBD1 agrees at 7 bases. This CDR3 region has 17 residues. V trimming: 3 bases; J trimming: 1 base; junction bases outside the gene matches: 7. Germline CDR1 is SGDLS and CDR2 is YYNGEE. Here the CDR3 DNA reads TGTGCCAGCAGCGATCCGAGGGGGCGTTCCTATAATTCACCCCTCCACTTT. Translated, it gives CASSDPRGRSYNSPLHF. Full variable domain (rest looked up from reference TRBV9 and TRBJ1-6): DSGVTQTPKHLITATGQRVTLRCSPRSGDLSVYWYQQSLDQGLQFLIQYYNGEERAKGNILERFSAQQFPDLHSELNLSSLELGDSALYFCASSDPRGRSYNSPLHFGNGTRLTVT.

The chain has TRBV19 and TRBJ1-5, with TRBD1 matching over 10 bases. The germline gives CDR1 LNHDA, CDR2 SQIVND (reference sequence). The CDR3 loop spans 16 amino acids. Losses at the gene ends were 3 bases for V and 6 bases for J; bases not matched to a gene: 8. CDR3 region: CASSIRDRGPRQPQHF. Here the CDR3 DNA reads TGTGCCAGTAGTATTCGGGACAGGGGACCCCGTCAGCCCCAGCATTTT.

This sequence joins TRBV5-4 and TRBJ1-3, with 7 bases aligning to TRBD1. Germline CDR1 reads SGHNT; CDR2 reads YYREEE (reference sequence). V lost 9 bases and J lost 0; bases outside the gene matches: 6. CDR3 length: 14 residues. The CDR3 loop reads CANRDSPSGNTIYF. For the CDR3, the DNA is TGTGCCAACCGGGACAGCCCCTCTGGAAACACCATATATTTT.

V and J are TRBV7-3 and TRBJ2-7; possibly TRBD2 for D (5 bases). Germline CDR1 SGHTA, CDR2 FQGTGA. The length of the CDR3 is 13 residues. V was trimmed by 5 bases and J by 6 bases, leaving 14 bases between them. CDR3: CASSAEPRGEQYF. The CDR3 DNA reads TGTGCCAGCAGCGCCGAACCCCGGGGCGAGCAGTACTTC.

V and J are TRBV5-1 and TRBJ1-1, with 11 bases identical to TRBD1. Germline V gene lookup returns CDR1 SGHRS and CDR2 YFSETQ. The CDR3 sequence is 17 residues long. V was pared by 4 bases and J by 2 bases, with 10 bases of the junction left unmatched. The CDR3 bases are TGCGCCAGCAGCATCCGGACAGGGGGCAGGGGTAACACTGAAGCTTTCTTT. Translation: CASSIRTGGRGNTEAFF.

The sample holds a few counts of this clone. This chain links TRBV27 with TRBJ1-5; the D gene is possibly TRBD1 (5 bases). The CDR3 sequence is 13 residues long. V gave up 3 bases and J gave up 2 bases, with 5 bases separating them. Looked up from germline, CDR1 is MNHEY and CDR2 is SMNVEV (reference sequence). The CDR3 spells CASSFRGNQPQHF. The CDR3 DNA is TGTGCCAGCAGTTTCAGGGGCAATCAGCCCCAGCATTTT.

This chain joins TRBV5-1 and TRBJ1-1; D uncertain. The CDR3 has 13 amino acids. The V and J ends lost 8 bases and 1 base respectively, with 12 bases between them. Germline V gene sequence: CDR1 SGHRS, CDR2 YFSETQ. The DNA for the CDR3 is TGCGCCAGTCAACAGAACAAGAACACTGAAGCTTTCTTT. The encoded protein is CASQQNKNTEAFF. Drawing the rest from reference TRBV5-1 and TRBJ1-1, the complete variable domain is KAGVTQTPRYLIKTRGQQVTLSCSPISGHRSVSWYQQTPGQGLQFLFEYFSETQRNKGNFPGRFSGRQFSNSRSEMNVSTLELGDSALYLCASQQNKNTEAFFGQGTRLTVV.

This clone was observed a handful of times. The V gene is TRBV27, the J gene TRBJ1-6; D perhaps matches TRBD1 (6 bases). V lost 3 bases to trimming and J lost 7 bases, with 13 bases between them. Germline V gene data show CDR1 as MNHEY and CDR2 as SMNVEV (reference sequence). The CDR3 has 15 residues. The CDR3 protein is CASSFAGADNSPLHF. The CDR3 DNA sequence: TGTGCCAGCAGTTTCGCGGGGGCCGACAATTCACCCCTCCACTTT.

The chain recombines TRBV28 with TRBJ2-3, with 7 bases fitting TRBD1. Trimming removed 5 bases from V and 0 bases from J; junction bases left unmatched: 5. The CDR3 consists of 15 residues. Germline V CDR1 and CDR2: MDHEN, SYDVKM. The CDR3 loop is CASSGTATSTDTQYF. Written as DNA, the CDR3 is TGTGCCAGCAGTGGGACAGCCACTAGCACAGATACGCAGTATTTT.

V usage is TRBV7-2 and J usage is TRBJ2-7; D gene unclear. Germline V gene lookup returns CDR1 SGHTA and CDR2 FQGNSA. CDR3 length: 13 amino acids. Trimming stripped 4 bases from V and 6 bases from J, with 13 bases between. The CDR3 protein is CASSSRAYPEQYF. The CDR3 coding sequence is TGTGCCAGCAGCTCCCGAGCATATCCCGAGCAGTACTTC. The full variable domain, in which reference TRBV7-2 and TRBJ2-7 provide the parts outside the CDR3, is GAGVSQSPSNKVTEKGKDVELRCDPISGHTALYWYRQSLGQGLEFLIYFQGNSAPDKSGLPSDRFSAERTGGSVSTLTIQRTQQEDSAVYLCASSSRAYPEQYFGPGTRLTVT.

V gene TRBV29-1 combines with J gene TRBJ1-3; a possible D gene is TRBD1 (5 bases). CDR3 length equals 11 residues. Germline CDR1 and CDR2: SQVTM and ANQGSEA. The V and J ends lost 4 bases and 4 bases respectively, with 5 bases between them. The DNA for the CDR3 is TGCAGCGTTGGGACAGGAAACACCATATATTTT. The encoded protein is CSVGTGNTIYF.

This sequence joins TRBV11-2 and TRBJ1-3; no clear D gene. V lost 5 bases, J lost 8 bases, and 22 bases lay in between. Germline CDR1 SGHAT, CDR2 FQNNGV. The CDR3 length is 16 residues. CDR3 sequence: CASSLLQGKGGDTIYF. CDR3 in DNA: TGTGCCAGCAGCCTTCTACAAGGGAAAGGAGGAGACACCATATATTTT.

The J gene is TRBJ2-7, the V gene TRBV11-2, with 10 positions matching TRBD1. J was trimmed by 5 bases and V by 1 base; bases with no gene match: 5. This CDR3 is 15 amino acids long. The germline V gene encodes CDR1 SGHAT and CDR2 FQNNGV. The CDR3 loop reads CASSLVGTGEHEQYF. CDR3 sequence (DNA): TGTGCCAGCAGCTTAGTAGGGACAGGGGAACACGAGCAGTACTTC.

V gene TRBV4-1 combines with J gene TRBJ1-5; no definite D call. The CDR3 is 17 amino acids. V lost 1 base, J lost 2 bases, and 15 bases lay in between. Germline CDR1 is MGHRA and CDR2 is YSYEKL. The CDR3 loop reads CASSQGRTDFGNQPQHF. As DNA, the CDR3 is TGCGCCAGCAGCCAAGGTCGGACGGACTTTGGCAATCAGCCCCAGCATTTT.

The chain couples TRBV11-3 to TRBJ2-5; D gene ambiguous. This CDR3 region has 13 residues. V gave up 5 bases and J gave up 3 bases, with 10 bases separating them. Germline assignment: CDR1 SGHNT and CDR2 YENEEA. DNA for the CDR3: TGTGCCAGCAGCCTACGTCGGGAAGAGACCCAGTACTTC. This sequence encodes CASSLRREETQYF.

The chain employs TRBV7-3 and TRBJ2-5; 7 nucleotides match TRBD2. With V trimmed by 5 bases and J by 3 bases, 3 bases remained unmatched. CDR1 SGHTA and CDR2 FQGTGA come from the germline V gene. The CDR3 loop spans 13 amino acids. CDR3 coding DNA: TGTGCCAGCAGCCCAGGGAGGGAAGAGACCCAGTACTTC. Its translation: CASSPGREETQYF.

This clone has just one count. The chain carries TRBV7-8 and TRBJ2-3, with D possibly TRBD2 on 6 matching bases. V lost 8 bases to trimming and J lost 5 bases, with 14 bases between them. The germline CDR1 and CDR2 sequences are SGHVS and FQNEAQ. This CDR3 has 13 residues. The CDR3 sequence: CASGTGGLDTQYF. As DNA, the CDR3 is TGTGCCAGCGGGACTGGGGGGTTAGATACGCAGTATTTT.

This clone has just a few counts. The rearrangement joins TRBV18 to TRBJ1-1, with 7 positions matching TRBD1. CDR1 is KGHSH and CDR2 is LQKENI in the germline V gene. The CDR3 totals 16 residues. The V and J ends lost 0 bases and 11 bases, in that order; junction bases with no gene match: 15. CDR3 in amino acids: CASSPPFWTGGWEAFF. In DNA, the CDR3 is TGTGCCAGCTCACCACCTTTTTGGACAGGCGGCTGGGAGGCTTTCTTT.

J is TRBJ1-1 and V is TRBV9; 7 nucleotides agree with TRBD1. Germline CDR1 is SGDLS and CDR2 is YYNGEE. This CDR3 is 16 amino acids long. J gave up 5 bases and V 4 bases, and 14 bases lay outside the gene matches. This CDR3 is CASSPEEGAEGTEAFF. The CDR3 DNA is TGTGCCAGCAGCCCAGAAGAGGGGGCGGAGGGGACTGAAGCTTTCTTT.

The chain joins TRBV19 to TRBJ2-1; TRBD1 is a possible D gene (6 bases). The CDR3 covers 14 residues. Trimming cost V 6 bases and J 2 bases, with 11 bases left between them. Germline-derived CDR1 and CDR2 are LNHDA and SQIVND (reference sequence). CDR3 residues: CASRRTDPYNEQFF. The DNA for the CDR3 is TGTGCCAGTAGAAGGACAGACCCCTACAATGAGCAGTTCTTC.

The V and J genes are TRBV20-1 and TRBJ2-1; 8 bases map to TRBD1. V trimming: 6 bases; J trimming: 9 bases; junction bases outside the gene matches: 4. The CDR3 covers 11 residues. The germline V gene has CDR1 DFQATT and CDR2 SNEGSKA (reference sequence). CDR3 coding DNA: TGCAGTGCCCTGACAGGGGCTGAGCAGTTCTTC. It translates to CSALTGAEQFF.

This rearrangement joins TRBV7-2 to TRBJ1-4; TRBD1 matches 9 bases. CDR1 is SGHTA and CDR2 is FQGNSA in the germline V gene. With 1 base clipped from V and 8 bases from J, the junction kept 2 bases outside the gene matches. This CDR3 is 14 amino acids long. The CDR3 loop reads CASSLDRGHEKLFF. DNA for the CDR3: TGTGCCAGCAGCTTAGACAGGGGGCACGAAAAACTGTTTTTT.

The chain recombines TRBV7-2 with TRBJ1-1; maybe TRBD1 (6 bases). The CDR3 loop spans 16 amino acids. Trimming stripped 5 bases from V and 1 base from J, with 17 bases between. Germline V CDR1 and CDR2: SGHTA, FQGNSA. CDR3 DNA sequence: TGTGCCAGCAGCAACAATAGGGGACAACCGAACACTGAAGCTTTCTTT. Amino acid sequence: CASSNNRGQPNTEAFF. Complete variable domain (other parts from reference TRBV7-2 and TRBJ1-1): GAGVSQSPSNKVTEKGKDVELRCDPISGHTALYWYRQSLGQGLEFLIYFQGNSAPDKSGLPSDRFSAERTGGSVSTLTIQRTQQEDSAVYLCASSNNRGQPNTEAFFGQGTRLTVV.